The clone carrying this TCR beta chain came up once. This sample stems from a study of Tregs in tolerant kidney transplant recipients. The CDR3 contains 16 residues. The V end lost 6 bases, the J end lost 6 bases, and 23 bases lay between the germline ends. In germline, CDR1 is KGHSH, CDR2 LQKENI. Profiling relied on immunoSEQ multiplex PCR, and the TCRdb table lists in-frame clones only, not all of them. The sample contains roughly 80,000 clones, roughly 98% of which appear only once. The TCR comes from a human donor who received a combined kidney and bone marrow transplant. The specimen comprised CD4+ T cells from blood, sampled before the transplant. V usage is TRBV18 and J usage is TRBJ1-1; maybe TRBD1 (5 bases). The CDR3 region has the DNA TGTGCCAGCTCCCCCCTCGTTGGGCAGGGTGGCTCTGAAGCTTTCTTT. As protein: CASSPLVGQGGSEAFF.